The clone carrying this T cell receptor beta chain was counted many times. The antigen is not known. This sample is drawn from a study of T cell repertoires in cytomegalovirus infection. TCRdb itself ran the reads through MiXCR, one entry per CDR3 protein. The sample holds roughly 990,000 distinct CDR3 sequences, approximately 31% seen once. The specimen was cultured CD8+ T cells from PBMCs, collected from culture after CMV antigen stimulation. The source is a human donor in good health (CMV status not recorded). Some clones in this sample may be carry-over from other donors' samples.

The DNA of the CDR3 is TGTGCCAGCACATCGACAGACTATAATTCACCCCTCCACTTT. This sequence encodes CASTSTDYNSPLHF. The V call is TRBV7-2, the J call TRBJ1-6; perhaps TRBD1 as D (5 bases). Germline lookup yields CDR1 SGHTA and CDR2 FQGNSA. V lost 7 bases, J lost 3 bases, and 10 bases lay in between. This CDR3 is built from 14 residues.